The rows below give T cell receptor beta chains drawn from one sample of a study of T cell responses to AZD1222 COVID-19 vaccine. Here immunoSEQ multiplex PCR was the method, and the copy in TCRdb shows in-frame clones only, minus some. The repertoire includes over 150,000 clones, about 88% of them detected once, and approximately 3.1% sits in the top ten. Sequences were derived from peripheral blood, sampled on day 0 of AZD1222 vaccination. The receptors originated from an adult in good health. CDR3s include the opening cysteine and the closing phenylalanine or tryptophan. Each record gives: J gene, clone size, V gene, D gene, CDR3 length, CDR3 DNA, CDR3 protein. D genes are given only for firm matches. Only part of the rows carry a size: once, few, many, or a class if the clone is expanded.

J: TRBJ1-1
size: once
V: TRBV4-1
D: -
length: 16
DNA: TGCGCCAGCAGCCAAGACATAATGACAGGGAACACTGAAGCTTTCTTT
CDR3: CASSQDIMTGNTEAFF

J: TRBJ2-3
size: few
V: TRBV19
D: -
length: 13
DNA: TGTGCCAGTAGTACACGACCGTTCGGTACGCAGTATTTT
CDR3: CASSTRPFGTQYF

J: TRBJ2-1
size: -
V: TRBV28
D: -
length: 14
DNA: TGTGCCAGCAGTTCCACCGTGCGAAACAATGAGCAGTTCTTC
CDR3: CASSSTVRNNEQFF

J: TRBJ1-2
size: -
V: TRBV6-5
D: -
length: 14
DNA: TGTGCCAGCAGTTACTCCGGGGACCGCGGAGGCTACACCTTC
CDR3: CASSYSGDRGGYTF

J: TRBJ2-7
size: -
V: TRBV5-6
D: -
length: 15
DNA: TGTGCCAGCAGCTTGTTGGGGCCGGCAGGCTACGAGCAGTACTTC
CDR3: CASSLLGPAGYEQYF

J: TRBJ1-5
size: few
V: TRBV7-9
D: -
length: 13
DNA: TGTGCCAGCAGCCCTGTGGGGAGTCAGCCCCAGCATTTT
CDR3: CASSPVGSQPQHF

J: TRBJ2-7
size: -
V: TRBV6-5
D: -
length: 14
DNA: TGTGCCAGCAGTTACTCGGGGGGGCTGGGTGAGCAGTACTTC
CDR3: CASSYSGGLGEQYF

J: TRBJ1-5
size: -
V: TRBV2
D: TRBD1
length: 15
DNA: TGTGCCAGCAGAGCCGGGACAGGGGGTGTTCAGCCCCAGCATTTT
CDR3: CASRAGTGGVQPQHF

J: TRBJ1-4
size: -
V: TRBV7-9
D: -
length: 14
DNA: TGTGCCAGCAGCTTACGGGCAACTAATGAAAAACTGTTTTTT
CDR3: CASSLRATNEKLFF

J: TRBJ2-2
size: -
V: TRBV6-9
D: -
length: 13
DNA: TGTGCCAGCAGTTATAAAAGCGTGGGGGAGCTGTTTTTT
CDR3: CASSYKSVGELFF

J: TRBJ1-3
size: once
V: TRBV3-1/TRBV3-2
D: -
length: 15
DNA: TGTGCCAGCAGCCTGGGGAGCCACTCTGGAAACACCATATATTTT
CDR3: CASSLGSHSGNTIYF

J: TRBJ2-7
size: -
V: TRBV4-1
D: -
length: 13
DNA: TGCGCCAGCAGCCAAGATCCGATCTACGAGCAGTACTTC
CDR3: CASSQDPIYEQYF

J: TRBJ2-1
size: -
V: TRBV5-4
D: -
length: 16
DNA: TGTGCCAGCAGCTTGGCTCAGTCAGGGCCCTACAATGAGCAGTTCTTC
CDR3: CASSLAQSGPYNEQFF

J: TRBJ1-2
size: -
V: TRBV5-4
D: -
length: 14
DNA: TGTGCCAGCAGAACTATAGGGGTTAACTATGGCTACACCTTC
CDR3: CASRTIGVNYGYTF

J: TRBJ2-3
size: -
V: TRBV2
D: -
length: 14
DNA: TGTGCCAGCAGAGGAGCGGTTACCACAGATACGCAGTATTTT
CDR3: CASRGAVTTDTQYF

J: TRBJ1-1
size: -
V: TRBV3-1/TRBV3-2
D: -
length: 16
DNA: TGTGCCAGCAGCCAAGATTACGGCTTGGGGGACACTGAAGCTTTCTTT
CDR3: CASSQDYGLGDTEAFF

J: TRBJ1-6
size: -
V: TRBV5-1
D: -
length: 15
DNA: TGCGCCAGCAGCTCCGGAGTGGTGATGAATTCACCCCTCCACTTT
CDR3: CASSSGVVMNSPLHF

J: TRBJ2-7
size: -
V: TRBV7-2
D: -
length: 17
DNA: TGTGCCAGCAGCTTATTGGTTGGTGGGGGGGCAACCTACGAGCAGTACTTC
CDR3: CASSLLVGGGATYEQYF

J: TRBJ1-2
size: -
V: TRBV6-2/TRBV6-3
D: -
length: 13
DNA: TGTGCCAGCAGTTTGCCCAGCCCGGAAGCAGACACCTTC
CDR3: CASSLPSPEADTF

J: TRBJ2-1
size: -
V: TRBV5-4
D: TRBD2
length: 16
DNA: TGTGCCACCCACCATAGCGGGGGGGCCGCCGTCGGTGAGCAGTTCTTC
CDR3: CATHHSGGAAVGEQFF

J: TRBJ1-2
size: -
V: TRBV5-1
D: -
length: 12
DNA: TGCGCCAGCAGCTTGTTCGGGGATGGCTACACCTTC
CDR3: CASSLFGDGYTF

J: TRBJ1-1
size: -
V: TRBV7-9
D: -
length: 13
DNA: TGTGCCAGCAGCTCTACTCAGGGGCAAGTTGCTTTCTTT
CDR3: CASSSTQGQVAFF

J: TRBJ1-3
size: -
V: TRBV9
D: -
length: 17
DNA: TGTGCCAGCAGCCTCTCGGGGAGAGGATTCTCTGGAAACACCATATATTTT
CDR3: CASSLSGRGFSGNTIYF

J: TRBJ2-7
size: -
V: TRBV7-9
D: -
length: 13
DNA: TGTGCCAGCAGCTCGTCCGGGGCGCATGAGCAGTACTTC
CDR3: CASSSSGAHEQYF

J: TRBJ2-5
size: -
V: TRBV18
D: TRBD1
length: 14
DNA: TGTGCCAGCTCACCAAACGGACAGGAGGAGACCCAGTACTTC
CDR3: CASSPNGQEETQYF

J: TRBJ1-1
size: -
V: TRBV6-5
D: -
length: 15
DNA: TGTGCCAGCAGAACGGGGGGGCGAGGTGTTACTGAAGCTTTCTTT
CDR3: CASRTGGRGVTEAFF

J: TRBJ1-5
size: -
V: TRBV4-3
D: -
length: 15
DNA: TGCGCCAGCAGCCGAGACGGGACACCTAATCAGCCCCAGCATTTT
CDR3: CASSRDGTPNQPQHF

J: TRBJ1-5
size: -
V: TRBV6-1
D: -
length: 15
DNA: TGTGCCAGCAGTGAGTTCAGGACAGCGGGTCAGCCCCAGCATTTT
CDR3: CASSEFRTAGQPQHF

J: TRBJ1-5
size: -
V: TRBV7-2
D: TRBD1
length: 14
DNA: TGTGCCAGCACCGGGACAGGGGGCAATCAGCCCCAGCATTTT
CDR3: CASTGTGGNQPQHF

J: TRBJ1-6
size: -
V: TRBV6-2/TRBV6-3
D: TRBD1
length: 18
DNA: TGTGCCAGCAGCGGGACAGGGGGCACTGAAGCCTATAATTCACCCCTCCACTTT
CDR3: CASSGTGGTEAYNSPLHF

J: TRBJ1-5
size: few
V: TRBV4-2
D: -
length: 12
DNA: TGTGCCAGCAGCCAAATAGGTCAGCCCCAGCATTTT
CDR3: CASSQIGQPQHF

J: TRBJ2-2
size: -
V: TRBV6-6
D: TRBD1
length: 14
DNA: TGTGCCAGCAGTGGACAGGGCTACACCGGGGAGCTGTTTTTT
CDR3: CASSGQGYTGELFF

J: TRBJ1-6
size: -
V: TRBV4-3
D: -
length: 14
DNA: TGCGCCAGCAGCCAAGATCAGGTCTCCAAACCCCTCCACTTT
CDR3: CASSQDQVSKPLHF